This TCR beta chain was recorded in a study of blood T cell repertoires in COVID-19 (dated by TCRdb to the early 2020s). Study-level background: Collaborator samples came from the United States, Italy and Spain and covered acute and convalescent phases of COVID-19. Sample metadata almost always included a de-identified subject ID, COVID-19 status, age in years and sex. Deeply sampled blood TCRbeta repertoires from subjects exposed to, actively infected with, or recovered from COVID-19 were included in the dataset. The material from the prospective study consisted of cDNA or gDNA derived from T cells, B-cell-depleted T cells, or PBMCs. Samples were obtained from the ongoing ImmuneRACE study (first 160 participants) and from some 1,200 subjects provided by 6 global collaborators. The repertoires were made available in a free public database intended to serve as a resource for research on the immune response to SARS-CoV-2. HLA class I and class II types, where available, came from metadata supplied by the sample provider rather than from assay-based typing.

This clone appeared once. Its antigen has not been determined. No much larger clone exists at a distance of one base, and base qualities are not known. Clipping removes 0 bases from V and 4 bases from J, with 5 as the unmatched junction base count. Including the terminal cysteine and phenylalanine, the CDR3 comprises 15 residues. This entry keeps only the CDR3 DNA: 45 bases, framed from base 1. CDR1 and CDR2 are drawn from the germline V gene: SGHTA, FQGNSA. TCRbeta CDR3 regions were amplified from genomic DNA by means of the immunoSEQ Assay, a bias-controlled multiplex PCR. The authors processed their data as follows. Nucleated cell counts per sample were estimated from amplification of reference gene primers within the assay. To quantify the absolute abundance of each unique TCRbeta CDR3 rearrangement, sequence reads were collapsed and filtered. Productive Simpson clonality was computed per sample as the square root of Simpson's diversity index over productive rearrangements. TCRdb holds this immuneACCESS table with in-frame rearrangements only. Some clones are missing; in checked studies, unresolved V genes explain under half, and the rest has no known cause. That table supplies the V and J calls and clone size; D and trimming were determined from the DNA. This sample is represented by 150,000 or so clones; more than 65% of them were singletons. Just over 9.5% of the sample comes from the top ten.

Whole blood was collected in K2EDTA tubes by collaborating institutions according to the institutions' own protocols. For TCRbeta analysis, collaborators shipped samples in one of three forms: frozen whole blood, isolated PBMCs, or DNA extracted from either of those sample types. On the study overall, not on this receptor specifically: The quantity of clinical and demographic metadata differed by source and by participant and was supplied without curation.

The sample comprised peripheral blood. This receptor was taken from a woman in her 50s with acute or convalescent COVID-19. The rearrangement joined TRBV7-2 to TRBJ2-5; the central 7 bases match TRBD2. The DNA sequence is as follows: TGTGCCAGCAGCTTAGCCACTGCGGGAGTAGAGACCCAGTACTTC. The encoded protein is CASSLATAGVETQYF.